The T cell receptor beta chain described here comes from a study of OX40 agonist ivuxolimab in advanced cancers. With respect to the entire study: The costimulatory receptor OX40 (CD134) was targeted by ivuxolimab, a fully human IgG2 agonistic monoclonal antibody. Intravenous ivuxolimab was administered to patients every 2 weeks at six dose levels: 0.01, 0.1, 0.3, 1.5, 3 and 10 mg/kg. Of the approximately 54 patients in dose escalation, around 20 had hepatocellular carcinoma, about 15 had melanoma, 9 had renal cell carcinoma and 9 had head and neck cancer. In the dose-escalation cohort, 75% to 90% of patients were male, and the mean age was approximately 60 years with a range of about 20 to 80. Prior anti-PD-1, anti-PD-L1 or anti-CTLA-4 therapy was permitted, and checkpoint inhibitors had been received by about 44% of dose-escalation patients. Three dose-escalation patients achieved partial responses, one with hepatocellular carcinoma and two with cutaneous melanoma. Peripheral TCRbeta sequencing was intended to test whether TCR sequence diversity was altered and clonal T-cell expansion was caused by ivuxolimab. The monotherapy dose-escalation portion (N of about 57 patients) of the phase I ivuxolimab trial is reported in the paper.

Overall study results and their limits: Clonal expansion of both CD4+ and CD8+ blood T cells was observed from baseline to week 6 at doses 0.1 to 3.0 mg/kg. Low levels of normalized T-cell clonal expansion were also seen in some nonresponding patients. In the 0.1-3.0 mg/kg groups, partial responders had among the lowest normalized peripheral clonal expansion, particularly in CD8+ T cells. On average, CD8+ T cells showed more expanded clones than CD4+ T cells after ivuxolimab. Which antigens the clonally expanded peripheral T cells were specific for was not determined.

Patients with a history of autoimmune disease or receiving systemic immunosuppression were excluded from the trial. Peripheral blood for TCR sequencing was collected from all dose cohorts at baseline, on cycle 4 day 1, and on cycle 7 day 1. Samples came from an open-label, multicenter, first-in-human phase I dose-escalation trial of ivuxolimab. Adults with locally advanced or metastatic melanoma, renal cell carcinoma, hepatocellular carcinoma or head and neck squamous cell carcinoma were enrolled in the trial. Before TCR sequencing, CD4+ and CD8+ T cells were separately sorted from peripheral blood. To sequence the TCRbeta CDR3 region, genomic DNA was isolated from the sorted cells. The immunoSEQ Assay was used for sequencing of TCRbeta CDR3 regions. TCRdb took over this immuneACCESS table, retaining in-frame rearrangements with V and J assigned. Such tables are incomplete; in checked studies, under half of the missing clones stem from an unresolved V gene, and the remainder is unexplained. Recorded for this sample are more than 65,000 clones; just under 85% of them occurred a single time. Around a quarter of the sample comes from the top ten.

Worth noting for this clone: Its binding antigen is unknown. No per-base quality is available; no much larger clone lies one base away.

The source of this sequence is an adult with an advanced solid tumor such as melanoma, head and neck, liver or kidney cancer. Sequencing used CD4+ or CD8+ T cells sorted from blood, obtained in a trial of the OX40 agonist ivuxolimab.

The CDR3 in this case is CASSLAGYTGELFF. The bases read TGCGCCAGCAGCTTGGCCGGTTACACCGGGGAGCTGTTTTTT. The rearrangement combines TRBV5-1 with TRBJ2-2; no D gene is confidently identified. The trim is 0 bases for V and 3 bases for J, with a gap of 6 bases between the germline ends. Sequences SGHRS (CDR1) and YFSETQ (CDR2) are obtained from the germline V gene. The CDR3 contains 14 residues, cysteine and phenylalanine counted. Only the CDR3 DNA is retained, 42 bases long and in frame from the first base.